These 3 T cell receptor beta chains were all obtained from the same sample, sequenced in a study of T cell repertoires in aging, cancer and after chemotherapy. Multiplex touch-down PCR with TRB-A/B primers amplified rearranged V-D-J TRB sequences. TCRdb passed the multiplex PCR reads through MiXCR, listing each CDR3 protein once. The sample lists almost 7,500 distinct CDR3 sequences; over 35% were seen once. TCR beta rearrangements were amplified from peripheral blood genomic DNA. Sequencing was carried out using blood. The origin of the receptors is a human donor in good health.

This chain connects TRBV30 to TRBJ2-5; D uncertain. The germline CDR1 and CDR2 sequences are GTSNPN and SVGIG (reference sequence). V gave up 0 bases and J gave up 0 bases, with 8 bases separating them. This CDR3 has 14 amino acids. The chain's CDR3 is CAWSVQPNQETQYF. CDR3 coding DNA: TGTGCCTGGAGTGTGCAGCCCAACCAAGAGACCCAGTACTTC.

CDR3 coding DNA: TGTGCCAGCAGGCAGACCGGGACAGGGGGCAATGAGCAGTTCTTC. The encoded protein is CASRQTGTGGNEQFF. V and J are TRBV6-5 and TRBJ2-1; the match to TRBD1 covers 11 bases. With V trimmed by 6 bases and J by 6 bases, 7 bases remained unmatched. In germline, CDR1 is MNHEY, CDR2 SVGAGI. The CDR3 sequence is 15 residues long.

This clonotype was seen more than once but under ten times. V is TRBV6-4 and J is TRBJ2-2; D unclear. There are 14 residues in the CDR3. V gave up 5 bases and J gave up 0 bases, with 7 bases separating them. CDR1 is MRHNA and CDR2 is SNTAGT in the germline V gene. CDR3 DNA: TGTGCCAGCAGTTCCCCAGCGAACACCGGGGAGCTGTTTTTT. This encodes CASSSPANTGELFF.